This T cell receptor beta chain was profiled in a study of yellow fever vaccine responses in identical twins. The CDR3 length is 14 residues. V dropped 8 bases and J dropped 4; count of bases not matched to a gene: 5. TCRdb used MiXCR to reprocess the RT-PCR reads, holding one entry per CDR3 protein. Of some 9,900 distinct CDR3 sequences in the sample, over 65% were seen once. The TCR originated in a young woman who received the yellow fever vaccine. The source material was T cells from blood (PBMCs), unsorted or a sorted subset (not recorded which), sampled before or after yellow fever vaccination (not recorded which). The chain joins TRBV12-3 or TRBV12-4 to TRBJ1-5; 10 bases line up with TRBD1. Here the CDR3 DNA reads TGTGCCAGCGCCGGGACAGGGGAAAATCAGCCCCAGCATTTT. Translation: CASAGTGENQPQHF.